Listed here is a single T cell receptor (beta chain). No antigen is known for it. The data were obtained in a study of blood T cells in healthy people across ages. Whole-study findings and limits: The study found TCR beta diversity correlated strongly with naive T cell percentage. Possibly, changes in expanded clonotypes were confounded because donor CMV status was unknown. Per million T cells, TCR beta diversity dropped about linearly as age rose.

Donors each provided roughly 11 milliliters of peripheral blood. Then a second PCR, running roughly 7 to 11 cycles, was carried out with a sample-barcoded 5' primer and a J-beta primer mix. TCRdb reprocessed the 5' RACE reads via MiXCR and lists one record per CDR3 protein. The table includes around 940,000 distinct CDR3 sequences, roughly 50% detected once. The CDR3 is 14 residues long. The trim removed 3 bases at V and 7 bases at J, leaving 9 bases unmatched. The chain links TRBV12-3 or TRBV12-4 to TRBJ2-7, with 7 bases aligning to TRBD1. The TCR sequence derives from a woman in her sixties in good health. Material for sequencing was blood. The CDR3 region has the DNA TGTGCCAGCAGTTTGGGGACAGTCTACAATGAGCAGTACTTC. It specifies CASSLGTVYNEQYF.